This TCR beta chain was profiled in a study of blood T cell repertoires in COVID-19. Repertoires were generated with immunoSEQ multiplex PCR, while TCRdb's copy carries only in-frame clones and drops some. This sample carries 300,000 to 350,000 clones, 90% of them seen once, and the ten largest clones take around 3.9%. Germline V lookup: CDR1 SGHRS, CDR2 YFSETQ. The CDR3 is 15 residues long. Trimming took 0 bases from V and 4 from J; bases not matched to a gene: 5. This rearrangement joins TRBV5-1 to TRBJ1-2; 8 bases are a match to TRBD1. Specimen: PBMCs or T cells enriched from blood (not recorded which). The receptor's source is a woman in her twenties or thirties who had been exposed to COVID-19. The CDR3 sequence is CASSLADRVGYGYTF. CDR3 DNA: TGCGCCAGCAGCTTGGCGGACAGGGTGGGCTATGGCTACACCTTC.